The source of this TCR beta chain is a study of blood T cell repertoires in COVID-19. V dropped 6 bases and J dropped 3; count of bases not matched to a gene: 8. The CDR3 has 15 amino acids. Germline CDR1 is SGHTA and CDR2 is FQGNSA. Clones were sequenced by immunoSEQ multiplex PCR, and TCRdb holds only the in-frame ones, with some missing. This sample has roughly 130,000 clones; roughly 84% occur once, and the top ten carry 8% to 9%. Sequencing was done on a sample of peripheral blood. The TCR comes from a man under 40 with COVID-19, enrolled during active disease. The rearrangement links TRBV7-2 to TRBJ2-7; 10 nucleotides line up with TRBD1. The CDR3 DNA is TGTGCCAGCAGTTTGACGACAGGGGGCTTCTACGAGCAGTACTTC. Its translation is CASSLTTGGFYEQYF.